The 24 T cell receptor beta chains below all came from one sample that was sequenced in a study of T cells in localized non-small cell lung cancer. Libraries were prepared by immunoSEQ multiplex PCR; TCRdb keeps only in-frame clonotypes and omits some of them. The profile shows around 36,000 clones, 65% to 90% of them singletons. This material consisted of peripheral blood mononuclear cells, taken before any cancer treatment. These receptors came from a male donor aged 60 or over with stage II lung adenocarcinoma.

This chain uses TRBV19 with TRBJ1-2; a weak D match, TRBD1 (5 bases). Germline V lookup: CDR1 LNHDA, CDR2 SQIVND (reference sequence). There are 15 residues in the CDR3. V lost 6 bases and J lost 2, with 16 bases in between. CDR3 loop: CASSRSGTENYGYTF. For the CDR3, the DNA is TGTGCCAGTAGCCGTTCCGGGACGGAGAACTATGGCTACACCTTC. Together with reference TRBV19 and TRBJ1-2, the CDR3 gives the full variable domain: DGGITQSPKYLFRKEGQNVTLSCEQNLNHDAMYWYRQDPGQGLRLIYYSQIVNDFQKGDIAEGYSVSREKKESFPLTVTSAQKNPTAFYLCASSRSGTENYGYTFGSGTRLTVV.

The chain links TRBV4-1 to TRBJ1-4; 7 nucleotides match TRBD1. Germline CDR1 and CDR2: MGHRA and YSYEKL. V trimming: 5 bases; J trimming: 2 bases; junction bases outside the gene matches: 11. The CDR3 runs to 17 residues. The CDR3 here is CASSSRGGVGTNEKLFF. CDR3 bases: TGCGCCAGCAGCAGTAGAGGGGGCGTCGGCACTAATGAAAAACTGTTTTTT.

CDR3 DNA: TGTGCCAGTAGGGGGGCACCGCCGTACCAAGAGACCCAGTACTTC. It translates to CASRGAPPYQETQYF. This chain joins TRBV19 and TRBJ2-5, with D possibly matching TRBD1 (6 bases). V was clipped by 6 bases and J by 0 bases, with 14 bases between them. Germline-derived CDR1 and CDR2 are LNHDA and SQIVND (reference sequence). This CDR3 is 15 amino acids long.

Sample share makes this clone medium-sized. The chain carries TRBV18 and TRBJ2-7; D might be TRBD1 (5 bases). Germline CDR1 reads KGHSH; CDR2 reads LQKENI. This CDR3 spans 11 amino acids. V shed 3 bases and J shed 7 bases, with 7 bases lying between them. The CDR3 region has the DNA TGTGCCAGCTCACCCTCAGGGGAGCAGTACTTC. Amino acid sequence: CASSPSGEQYF.

V and J are TRBV19 and TRBJ2-3; D is possibly TRBD2 (6 bases). Between the trimmed V and J ends, which lost 5 bases and 2 bases, there was a span of 17 bases. CDR3 size: 16 residues. The germline V gene encodes CDR1 LNHDA and CDR2 SQIVND (reference sequence). CDR3 in DNA: TGTGCCAGTAGTTCTTGGTGGTCGGGGGACACAGATACGCAGTATTTT. This codes for CASSSWWSGDTDTQYF.

The chain employs TRBV14 and TRBJ2-7, with D perhaps given as TRBD1 or TRBD2 (5 bases each). The CDR3 consists of 18 residues. CDR1 and CDR2 (germline): SGHDN, FVKESK. V was pared by 1 base and J by 2 bases, with 21 bases between. CDR3 region: CASSQVRAGTTQTYEQYF. CDR3 DNA: TGTGCCAGCAGCCAAGTTCGCGCCGGGACGACGCAAACCTACGAGCAGTACTTC.

J is TRBJ1-1 and V is TRBV5-5; possible D gene TRBD1, 6 bases. From germline, CDR1 is SGHKS and CDR2 YYEKEE (reference sequence). The CDR3 covers 16 residues. The V and J ends lost 4 bases and 1 base respectively, with 17 bases between them. In nucleotides, the CDR3 is TGTGCCAGCAGCCGTTTTTCACAGGGATCGAACACTGAAGCTTTCTTT. It encodes CASSRFSQGSNTEAFF.

The chain carries TRBV30 and TRBJ1-1; TRBD1 aligns across 7 bases. Losses at the gene ends were 0 bases for V and 3 bases for J; bases not matched to a gene: 7. Germline lookup yields CDR1 GTSNPN and CDR2 SVGIG (reference sequence). The CDR3 extends over 15 amino acids. The CDR3 here is CAWSVSGGGYTEAFF. Written as DNA, the CDR3 is TGTGCCTGGAGTGTTTCAGGGGGGGGGTACACTGAAGCTTTCTTT.

The chain couples TRBV30 to TRBJ2-5; D is perhaps TRBD1 or TRBD2 (5 bases each). The germline V and J ends were trimmed by 3 bases and 4 bases, with 21 bases remaining between them. The germline CDR1 and CDR2 sequences are GTSNPN and SVGIG (reference sequence). The CDR3 extends over 16 amino acids. The CDR3 nucleotides read TGTGCCTGGAGCGACTCCCCGGACCCGAGGGGAGAGACCCAGTACTTC. Amino acids: CAWSDSPDPRGETQYF.

In regard to this clone: The sample holds other DNA sequences that translate to the same CDR3. The chain carries TRBV28 and TRBJ1-5; D is uncertain. This CDR3 is built from 13 residues. Germline V lookup: CDR1 MDHEN, CDR2 SYDVKM. V lost 2 bases, J lost 4 bases, and 6 bases lay in between. The CDR3 DNA reads TGTGCCAGCAGTTTAGACTCAAATCAGCCCCAGCATTTT. Its translation is CASSLDSNQPQHF.

The CDR3 bases are TGTGCCAGCAGCCAACTGACTAGCGGGAGATCTGAGCAGTTCTTC. It is translated as CASSQLTSGRSEQFF. The V gene is TRBV5-4, the J gene TRBJ2-1; 12 nucleotides line up with TRBD2. The CDR3 has 15 amino acids. From germline, CDR1 is SGHNT and CDR2 YYREEE (reference sequence). With 4 bases clipped from V and 9 bases from J, the junction kept 8 bases outside the gene matches. The full variable domain, rest sourced from reference TRBV5-4 and TRBJ2-1, is ETGVTQSPTHLIKTRGQQVTLRCSSQSGHNTVSWYQQALGQGPQFIFQYYREEENGRGNFPPRFSGLQFPNYSSELNVNALELDDSALYLCASSQLTSGRSEQFFGPGTRLTVL.

The chain couples TRBV18 to TRBJ1-5, with unresolved D. Germline-derived CDR1 and CDR2 are KGHSH and LQKENI. V lost 4 bases, J lost 1 base, and 5 bases lay in between. CDR3 length equals 13 residues. CDR3 sequence (DNA): TGTGCCAGCTCACTTGACAGCAATCAGCCCCAGCATTTT. It yields the protein CASSLDSNQPQHF.

This chain connects TRBV5-1 to TRBJ1-2; D might be TRBD1 (5 bases). V lost 2 bases and J lost 0, with 11 bases in between. This CDR3 region has 15 residues. Germline V CDR1 and CDR2: SGHRS, YFSETQ. For the CDR3, the DNA is TGCGCCAGCAGCTTAGACAGTTCCTCTAACTATGGCTACACCTTC. It encodes CASSLDSSSNYGYTF.

This clone was detected only a few times. This rearrangement joins TRBV30 to TRBJ1-1, with 7 positions matching TRBD1. Trimming took 8 bases from V and 1 from J; bases not matched to a gene: 7. Germline CDR1 is GTSNPN and CDR2 is SVGIG (reference sequence). The CDR3 is 13 amino acids. The CDR3 sequence is CAARGQPNTEAFF. For the CDR3, the DNA is TGTGCCGCCAGGGGACAGCCGAACACTGAAGCTTTCTTT.

The chain links TRBV4-3 to TRBJ1-2; 9 bases agree with TRBD1. The CDR3 loop spans 16 amino acids. CDR1 LGHNA and CDR2 YSLEER come from the germline V gene. The trim removed 0 bases at V and 8 bases at J, leaving 10 bases unmatched. CDR3 in DNA: TGCGCCAGCAGCCAAGATAAGGGACAGGGAAGGGGAGGCTACACCTTC. Translated, it gives CASSQDKGQGRGGYTF.

This clone was observed a handful of times. V gene TRBV5-1 combines with J gene TRBJ2-5; D is unclear. V was clipped by 4 bases and J by 1 base, with 14 bases between them. CDR1 and CDR2 from the germline V gene are SGHRS and YFSETQ. There are 15 residues in the CDR3. CDR3 nucleotides: TGCGCCAGCAGCCCATTCCGGACCGGCCAAGAGACCCAGTACTTC. It translates to CASSPFRTGQETQYF.

The CDR3 region is CASSLQNNEKLFF. The CDR3 coding sequence is TGTGCCAGCAGTTTGCAGAATAATGAAAAACTGTTTTTT. This chain links TRBV27 with TRBJ1-4; D is unclear. Germline lookup yields CDR1 MNHEY and CDR2 SMNVEV (reference sequence). The V gene lost 3 bases and the J gene lost 4 bases, with 6 bases spanning the gap. The CDR3 spans 13 residues.

Only a few counts were recorded for this clone. The CDR3 spells CASAFSGVDEKLFF. The CDR3 nucleotides read TGTGCCAGCGCTTTTTCAGGGGTGGATGAAAAACTGTTTTTT. The chain is built from TRBV27 and TRBJ1-4, with D tentatively TRBD1 (6 bases). The length of the CDR3 is 14 residues. V gave up 8 bases and J gave up 6 bases, with 16 bases separating them. Germline V gene data show CDR1 as MNHEY and CDR2 as SMNVEV (reference sequence).

The CDR3 coding sequence is TGTGCCAGCAGCTTTACTAGCGGGAGCCTCTACGAGCAGTACTTC. Residues: CASSFTSGSLYEQYF. The genes are TRBV7-2 and TRBJ2-7, with 11 positions matching TRBD2. J lost 3 bases, V lost 3 bases, and 4 bases had no gene match. The CDR3 extends over 15 amino acids. Germline-derived CDR1 and CDR2 are SGHTA and FQGNSA.

J is TRBJ2-7 and V is TRBV11-2; 13 bases fit TRBD2. This CDR3 is built from 14 residues. Germline V gene data show CDR1 as SGHAT and CDR2 as FQNNGV. V trimming: 4 bases; J trimming: 4 bases; junction bases outside the gene matches: 1. The CDR3 reads CASSSLAGGYEQYF. Here the CDR3 DNA reads TGTGCCAGCAGCTCACTAGCGGGAGGGTACGAGCAGTACTTC.

The chain is built from TRBV19 and TRBJ2-1, with 11 nucleotides matching TRBD2. J was trimmed by 6 bases and V by 7 bases; bases with no gene match: 5. Germline CDR1 is LNHDA and CDR2 is SQIVND (reference sequence). CDR3 length: 14 residues. Written as DNA, the CDR3 is TGTGCCAGTACCCCTAGCGGGAGGCGCAATGAGCAGTTCTTC. This codes for CASTPSGRRNEQFF.

This chain connects TRBV25-1 to TRBJ1-4; D perhaps matches TRBD1 (5 bases). The CDR3 has 15 residues. Trimming removed 4 bases at V and 3 bases at J, with 12 bases between. CDR1 is MGHDK, CDR2 SYGVNS, per germline. The CDR3 sequence: CASSARDGSNEKLFF. The CDR3 nucleotides read TGTGCCAGCAGTGCCAGGGACGGATCTAATGAAAAACTGTTTTTT.

This clone was counted a single time. The rearrangement links TRBV18 to TRBJ2-7; D tentatively reads TRBD1 or TRBD2 (5 bases each). V was pared by 2 bases and J by 4 bases, with 15 bases between. The length of the CDR3 is 15 residues. Germline V gives CDR1 KGHSH, CDR2 LQKENI. CDR3 nucleotides: TGTGCCAGCTCACCAGGGGCGGCGGGTCAGTACGAGCAGTACTTC. This gives the protein CASSPGAAGQYEQYF.

This clone was detected a few times. CDR3 in amino acids: CASSLGAGDTQYF. The CDR3 DNA is TGTGCCAGCAGCTTGGGGGCGGGGGATACGCAGTATTTT. The genes are TRBV7-2 and TRBJ2-3, with D perhaps matching TRBD1 or TRBD2 (6 bases each). The CDR3 is made up of 13 amino acids. Germline lookup yields CDR1 SGHTA and CDR2 FQGNSA. Trimming left V 3 bases short and J 6 bases short, with 10 bases between. The whole variable domain, remainder taken from reference TRBV7-2 and TRBJ2-3, is GAGVSQSPSNKVTEKGKDVELRCDPISGHTALYWYRQSLGQGLEFLIYFQGNSAPDKSGLPSDRFSAERTGGSVSTLTIQRTQQEDSAVYLCASSLGAGDTQYFGPGTRLTVL.